This passage covers 29 T cell receptor beta chains from one sample sequenced in a study of shared clonotypes between healthy human individuals. Libraries were prepared by immunoSEQ multiplex PCR; TCRdb keeps only in-frame clonotypes and omits some of them. Here the sample spans about 490,000 clones, 76% being singletons. Sequencing was carried out using PBMCs. These receptors came from a woman aged 40 to 50 in good health. Some clones in this sample may be carry-over from other donors' samples.

The rearrangement uses TRBV6-5 and TRBJ2-7; 7 bases match TRBD1. Losses at the gene ends were 10 bases for V and 0 bases for J; bases not matched to a gene: 9. Per the germline V gene, CDR1 is MNHEY and CDR2 is SVGAGI. This CDR3 contains 14 residues. CDR3 region: CATTSGGSSYEQYF. The DNA for the CDR3 is TGTGCCACCACCTCAGGGGGAAGCTCCTACGAGCAGTACTTC.

The V call is TRBV7-2, the J call TRBJ2-1; 7 nucleotides match TRBD1. CDR3 length equals 15 residues. V lost 2 bases to trimming and J lost 8 bases; unmatched junction nucleotides: 9. Germline V gives CDR1 SGHTA, CDR2 FQGNSA. Here the CDR3 reads CASSLPRDRLHEQFF. CDR3 coding DNA: TGTGCCAGCAGCTTACCCCGGGACAGATTGCATGAGCAGTTCTTC.

The chain couples TRBV11-2 to TRBJ2-7; TRBD1 aligns across 9 bases. In germline, CDR1 is SGHAT, CDR2 FQNNGV. The CDR3 totals 16 residues. The V and J ends lost 2 bases and 2 bases, in that order; junction bases with no gene match: 7. CDR3 region: CASSLKGTGKTYEQYF. The CDR3 region has the DNA TGTGCCAGCAGCTTAAAGGGGACAGGGAAAACCTACGAGCAGTACTTC.

The chain is built from TRBV5-1 and TRBJ2-1; 9 bases are a match to TRBD2. The CDR3 extends over 15 amino acids. V was pared by 3 bases and J by 5 bases, with 6 bases of the junction left unmatched. Germline CDR1 and CDR2: SGHRS and YFSETQ. Here the CDR3 reads CASSSPGTSNNEQFF. The CDR3 DNA sequence: TGCGCCAGCAGCTCCCCCGGGACTAGCAACAATGAGCAGTTCTTC. The full variable domain, in which reference TRBV5-1 and TRBJ2-1 provide the parts outside the CDR3, is KAGVTQTPRYLIKTRGQQVTLSCSPISGHRSVSWYQQTPGQGLQFLFEYFSETQRNKGNFPGRFSGRQFSNSRSEMNVSTLELGDSALYLCASSSPGTSNNEQFFGPGTRLTVL.

This chain joins TRBV18 and TRBJ2-4, with 8 bases lining up with TRBD1. V dropped 1 base and J dropped 7; count of bases not matched to a gene: 3. CDR1 is KGHSH, CDR2 LQKENI, per germline. The CDR3 loop spans 14 amino acids. The CDR3 nucleotides are TGTGCCAGCTCACCACTATCAGGGGGCAACATTCAGTACTTC. It specifies CASSPLSGGNIQYF.

With respect to this clone: This probably arose from a read error, given a far larger clone one base away. The chain links TRBV6-4 to TRBJ1-2; D perhaps matches TRBD1 (5 bases). Germline V gene data show CDR1 as MRHNA and CDR2 as SNTAGT. The CDR3 is made up of 13 amino acids. V lost 9 bases to trimming and J lost 4 bases, with 15 bases between them. CDR3 DNA: TGTGCCAGTTCCGCCGACGGGACCTATGGCTACACCTTC. Residues: CASSADGTYGYTF.

For the CDR3, the DNA is TGTGCCAGCAGTGCAGCCCGGACATCGAACACCGGGGAGCTGTTTTTT. Amino acid sequence: CASSAARTSNTGELFF. The chain links TRBV6-1 to TRBJ2-2, with D maybe TRBD1 (5 bases). This CDR3 contains 16 residues. Germline CDR1 is MNHNS and CDR2 is SASEGT. Between the trimmed V and J ends, which lost 4 bases and 0 bases, there was a span of 12 bases.

In its sample, this clone was seen a few times. The CDR3 spells CASSSGTSGRALNEQYF. The DNA for the CDR3 is TGTGCCAGCAGCTCCGGGACTAGCGGGAGGGCCCTGAACGAGCAGTACTTC. This chain connects TRBV5-4 to TRBJ2-7; 16 positions agree with TRBD2. This CDR3 is built from 17 residues. Looked up from germline, CDR1 is SGHNT and CDR2 is YYREEE (reference sequence). Trimming cost V 3 bases and J 5 bases; bases outside gene matches: 8.

The chain carries TRBV29-1 and TRBJ2-7, with 9 bases that match TRBD1. The CDR3 contains 12 residues. V was pared by 5 bases and J by 3 bases, with 2 bases of the junction left unmatched. Germline-derived CDR1 and CDR2 are SQVTM and ANQGSEA. The CDR3 region is CSVLTGGYEQYF. The CDR3 DNA reads TGCAGCGTTTTGACAGGGGGCTACGAGCAGTACTTC.

The rearrangement uses TRBV19 and TRBJ2-7, with D possibly being TRBD1 (6 bases). Between the trimmed V and J ends, which lost 8 bases and 0 bases, there was a span of 8 bases. The CDR3 has 12 residues. The germline CDR1 and CDR2 sequences are LNHDA and SQIVND (reference sequence). The CDR3: CASGDNSYEQYF. The DNA for the CDR3 is TGTGCCAGTGGGGACAACTCCTACGAGCAGTACTTC.

The rearrangement joins TRBV15 to TRBJ2-3, with 8 bases fitting TRBD2. Germline V lookup: CDR1 LNHNV, CDR2 YYDKDF (reference sequence). The CDR3 has 15 amino acids. V lost 1 base and J lost 3; bases outside the gene matches: 3. The CDR3 loop is CATSRASGHTDTQYF. The CDR3 bases are TGTGCCACCAGCAGAGCTAGCGGGCATACAGATACGCAGTATTTT.

The chain joins TRBV27 to TRBJ2-3; 14 bases are a match to TRBD2. J was trimmed by 9 bases and V by 0 bases; bases with no gene match: 2. Germline V gene data show CDR1 as MNHEY and CDR2 as SMNVEV (reference sequence). This CDR3 spans 15 amino acids. The DNA of the CDR3 is TGTGCCAGCAGTTTATCCGGGACTAGCGGGAGAACGCAGTATTTT. Its translation is CASSLSGTSGRTQYF.

This chain joins TRBV7-6 and TRBJ2-2; D unresolved. This CDR3 has 13 residues. Trimming removed 1 base at V and 7 bases at J, with 7 bases between. Germline CDR1 is SGHVS and CDR2 is FNYEAQ. In DNA form, the CDR3 reads TGTGCCAGCAGCTTAGATGGCGGCGGGGAGCTGTTTTTT. Its protein product is CASSLDGGGELFF.

On this clone itself: A junction end diverges from the germline sequence, so it may reflect a read error. V gene TRBV4-2 combines with J gene TRBJ2-7; 7 positions match TRBD2. The V gene's germline CDR1 is LGHNA and CDR2 YNFKEQ. The CDR3 is made up of 15 amino acids. Written as DNA, the CDR3 is TGTGCCGGCAGCCGACTAGCCGAGGGCTCCTACGAGCAGTACTTC. This sequence encodes CAGSRLAEGSYEQYF.

The chain combines TRBV10-1 with TRBJ2-7, with TRBD1 matching over 7 bases. The CDR3 has 14 residues. Per germline, CDR1 WNHNN and CDR2 SYGVQD (reference sequence). V lost 2 bases and J lost 6; bases outside the gene matches: 7. The CDR3 DNA sequence: TGCGCCAGCAGTGAGGACTCTACAGGGGTCGAGCAGTACTTC. It translates to CASSEDSTGVEQYF.

The CDR3 is CASTPVEGGRRLTIYF. The CDR3 DNA is TGTGCCAGCACACCCGTGGAGGGTGGCAGGCGGTTAACCATATATTTT. V usage is TRBV7-9 and J usage is TRBJ1-3; D not certain. V lost 7 bases and J lost 10, with 26 bases in between. The CDR3 runs 16 residues. Germline CDR1 is SEHNR and CDR2 is FQNEAQ (reference sequence).

This clone was counted a single time. This rearrangement joins TRBV28 to TRBJ2-3; D gene ambiguous. Germline V lookup: CDR1 MDHEN, CDR2 SYDVKM. Trimming removed 6 bases from V and 2 bases from J, with 9 bases in between. The CDR3 runs 13 residues. The DNA of the CDR3 is TGTGCCAGCAGCCCCCCCAACACAGATACGCAGTATTTT. The encoded protein is CASSPPNTDTQYF.

This chain connects TRBV28 to TRBJ2-7, with unresolved D. CDR1 and CDR2 from the germline V gene are MDHEN and SYDVKM. The CDR3 covers 12 residues. The ends were cut back, 2 bases at V and 7 bases at J, with 9 bases in the middle. The CDR3 nucleotides read TGTGCCAGCAGTTTAATTCAAAGGGAGCAGTACTTC. It translates to CASSLIQREQYF.

The chain recombines TRBV15 with TRBJ2-3; D unresolved. This CDR3 has 16 amino acids. With 0 bases removed from V and 0 bases from J, the gap between germline ends came to 10 bases. Germline-derived CDR1 and CDR2 are LNHNV and YYDKDF (reference sequence). The CDR3 nucleotides are TGTGCCACCAGCAGAGATGGCAGGCCCAGCACAGATACGCAGTATTTT. Amino acids: CATSRDGRPSTDTQYF.

This clone was detected only a few times. V and J are TRBV7-5 and TRBJ2-3; the table's D call of TRBD2 was not tested on the DNA. TRBV7-5 is flagged as a pseudogene. CDR3 length equals 16 residues. CDR3 amino acids: CVRSLAAGEGTDTQYF. The CDR3 nucleotides are TGTGTCAGAAGCTTGGCGGCGGGAGAGGGGACAGATACGCAGTATTTT.

The V and J genes are TRBV29-1 and TRBJ1-2; D possibly corresponds to TRBD1 (5 bases). This CDR3 region has 16 residues. Germline CDR1 reads SQVTM; CDR2 reads ANQGSEA. V lost 0 bases to trimming and J lost 5 bases, with 19 bases between them. This CDR3 is CSVEDFLFTGPYGYTF. The CDR3 region has the DNA TGCAGCGTTGAAGATTTCCTATTTACGGGACCTTATGGCTACACCTTC.

The chain employs TRBV28 and TRBJ2-7, with no clear D. The V end lost 5 bases, the J end lost 1 base, and 6 bases lay between the germline ends. The CDR3 runs to 12 residues. Per germline, CDR1 MDHEN and CDR2 SYDVKM. CDR3 loop: CASSTRSYEQYF. The CDR3 DNA reads as TGTGCCAGCAGTACCCGGTCCTACGAGCAGTACTTC.

V is TRBV2 and J is TRBJ2-2; TRBD2 might be the D (5 bases). Trimming removed 5 bases from V and 6 bases from J, with 7 bases in between. The CDR3 length is 12 residues. In germline, CDR1 is SNHLY, CDR2 FYNNEI. CDR3 sequence reads: CASSREAGELFF. Written as DNA, the CDR3 is TGTGCCAGCAGTCGGGAAGCCGGGGAGCTGTTTTTT. Full variable domain (rest looked up from reference TRBV2 and TRBJ2-2): EPEVTQTPSHQVTQMGQEVILRCVPISNHLYFYWYRQILGQKVEFLVSFYNNEISEKSEIFDDQFSVERPDGSNFTLKIRSTKLEDSAMYFCASSREAGELFFGEGSRLTVL.

The chain carries TRBV19 and TRBJ1-1; D is uncertain. In germline, CDR1 is LNHDA, CDR2 SQIVND (reference sequence). Trimming shortened V by 2 bases and J by 2 bases, and 6 bases separated the two germline ends. The CDR3 is made up of 13 amino acids. CDR3 protein: CASSIRINTEAFF. In DNA form, the CDR3 reads TGTGCCAGTAGTATAAGAATCAACACTGAAGCTTTCTTT.

The gene calls are TRBV11-3 and TRBJ2-1, with D perhaps given as TRBD1 or TRBD2 (7 bases each). CDR1 and CDR2 (germline): SGHNT, YENEEA. With 1 base removed from V and 9 bases from J, the gap between germline ends came to 10 bases. The CDR3 loop spans 13 amino acids. CDR3 loop: CASSLGRGGEQFF. Written as DNA, the CDR3 is TGTGCCAGCAGCTTAGGCAGGGGGGGTGAGCAGTTCTTC.

The chain employs TRBV5-1 and TRBJ1-4, with unresolved D. The CDR3 spans 16 residues. Germline CDR1 and CDR2: SGHRS and YFSETQ. Trimming took 0 bases from V and 7 from J, leaving 16 bases between them. Here the CDR3 DNA reads TGCGCCAGCAGCTTGGCCAGGAATGGCATAAGTGAAAAACTGTTTTTT. Protein: CASSLARNGISEKLFF.

This clone was recorded once. V usage is TRBV2 and J usage is TRBJ2-3, with a possible D match to TRBD2 (5 bases). This CDR3 is 15 amino acids long. V lost 7 bases, J lost 0 bases, and 14 bases lay in between. Germline CDR1 is SNHLY and CDR2 is FYNNEI. The CDR3: CASTRRVGSTDTQYF. CDR3 in DNA: TGTGCCAGCACCAGGCGGGTTGGGAGCACAGATACGCAGTATTTT.

The table lists this clone with a count of one. The chain links TRBV19 to TRBJ2-1; 8 bases match TRBD1. V trimming: 4 bases; J trimming: 0 bases; junction bases outside the gene matches: 11. The CDR3 loop spans 18 amino acids. Germline-derived CDR1 and CDR2 are LNHDA and SQIVND (reference sequence). The CDR3 here is CASSSQLYRGSSYNEQFF. For the CDR3, the DNA is TGTGCCAGTAGTAGTCAACTCTACAGGGGGAGCTCCTACAATGAGCAGTTCTTC.

This chain joins TRBV29-1 and TRBJ2-6, with TRBD1 as a possible D gene (5 bases). The CDR3 consists of 14 residues. Trimming took off 4 bases at V and 1 base at J, with 8 bases between the two ends. Germline values: CDR1 SQVTM, CDR2 ANQGSEA. For the CDR3, the DNA is TGCAGCGTTGCCTCAGGGTCTGGGGCCAACGTCCTGACTTTC. This codes for CSVASGSGANVLTF.